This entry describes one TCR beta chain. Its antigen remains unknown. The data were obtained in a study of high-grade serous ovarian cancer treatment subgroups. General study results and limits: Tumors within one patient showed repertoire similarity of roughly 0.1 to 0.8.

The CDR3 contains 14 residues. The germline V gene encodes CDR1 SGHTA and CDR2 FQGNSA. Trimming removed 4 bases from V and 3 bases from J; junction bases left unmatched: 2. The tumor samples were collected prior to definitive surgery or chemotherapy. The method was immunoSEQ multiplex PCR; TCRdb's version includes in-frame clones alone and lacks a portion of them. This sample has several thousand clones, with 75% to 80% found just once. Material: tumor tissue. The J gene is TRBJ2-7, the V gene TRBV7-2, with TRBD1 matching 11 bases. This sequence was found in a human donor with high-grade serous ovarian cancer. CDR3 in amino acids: CASSSGTGGYEQYF. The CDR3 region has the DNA TGTGCCAGCAGCTCCGGGACAGGGGGCTACGAGCAGTACTTC.